The rows below give T cell receptor beta chains drawn from one sample of a study of PD-L1 blockade in urothelial cancer. Clones were read by immunoSEQ multiplex PCR, and TCRdb kept only the in-frame ones, dropping some. Counted here are around 86,000 clones, approximately 80% occurring once; the ten biggest clones make up about 6.2%. Here the sequenced sample was PBMCs, taken around atezolizumab (anti-PD-L1) treatment. The receptors derive from a man aged 40-55 years with urothelial cancer. Each CDR3 is given with its conserved first and last residue. The D gene is left open where the match is weak. Size is stated for part of the rows, as once, few or many counts, or as a class when the clone is expanded.

clone size	CDR3 length	V gene	J gene	D gene	CDR3 DNA	CDR3 protein
.	15	TRBV19	TRBJ1-5	.	TGTGCCAGTAGTATAGACCTACCGAGCAATCAGCCCCAGCATTTT	CASSIDLPSNQPQHF
.	15	TRBV9	TRBJ1-1	.	TGTGCCAGCAGCCCAGAGTTAGGAGTGAACACTGAAGCTTTCTTT	CASSPELGVNTEAFF
.	14	TRBV4-3	TRBJ1-1	TRBD1	TGCGCCAGCAGCCATCCGGGACAGGGGAGGCCAGCTTTCTTT	CASSHPGQGRPAFF
.	13	TRBV7-6	TRBJ2-1	.	TGTGCCAGCAGCTTAGTAACCCAGAATGAGCAGTTCTTC	CASSLVTQNEQFF
.	16	TRBV5-1	TRBJ2-2	.	TGCGCCAGCAGCTTGTCGAACCTAGGTAACACCGGGGAGCTGTTTTTT	CASSLSNLGNTGELFF
.	10	TRBV27	TRBJ2-7	.	TGTGCCAGCAGAGGGGACGAGCAGTACTTC	CASRGDEQYF
.	16	TRBV5-1	TRBJ2-6	.	TGCGCCAGCAGCTTGGGGGGGGTAGTGGGGGCCAACGTCCTGACTTTC	CASSLGGVVGANVLTF
few	14	TRBV5-1	TRBJ2-2	TRBD2	TGCGCCAGCAGCTTGGTGGCGGGGGCCGGGGAGCTGTTTTTT	CASSLVAGAGELFF
.	13	TRBV7-8	TRBJ1-5	.	TGTGCCAGCAGCTTATTGGGGGGACAGCCCCAGCATTTT	CASSLLGGQPQHF
.	16	TRBV5-1	TRBJ1-5	TRBD1	TGCGCCAGCAGCCCCGGGACAGGGAGGAGCAATCAGCCCCAGCATTTT	CASSPGTGRSNQPQHF
few	15	TRBV4-1	TRBJ2-1	.	TGCGCCAGCAGCGAAAGGGGGGGCGTAGGCAATGAGCAGTTCTTC	CASSERGGVGNEQFF
.	13	TRBV28	TRBJ1-1	.	TGTGCCAGCAGTTTATTACAGAGCTATGAAGCTTTCTTT	CASSLLQSYEAFF
.	13	TRBV29-1	TRBJ2-5	TRBD1	TGCAGCGTTGAGGACAGGGGAGAAGAGACCCAGTACTTC	CSVEDRGEETQYF
.	15	TRBV19	TRBJ2-4	TRBD1	TGTGCCAGTAGGGACAGAACAGGGGGAAGAAACATTCAGTACTTC	CASRDRTGGRNIQYF
.	15	TRBV5-5	TRBJ1-4	TRBD1	TGTGCCAGCAGTTTCCTGACAGGGGGGAATGAAAAACTGTTTTTT	CASSFLTGGNEKLFF
.	14	TRBV6-5	TRBJ2-2	TRBD2	TGTGCCAGCATAGTAGCGGGAATGGTCGGGGAGCTGTTTTTT	CASIVAGMVGELFF
.	15	TRBV19	TRBJ1-5	.	TGTGCCAGTAGTATGGGGGCTAATAGCAATCAGCCCCAGCATTTT	CASSMGANSNQPQHF
.	11	TRBV25-1	TRBJ1-1	.	TGTGCCAGCAGTGCACCAGGGGAGGCTTTCTTT	CASSAPGEAFF
.	14	TRBV18	TRBJ2-1	.	TGTGCCAGCTCACCACCAGTAGGGAGGAATGAGCAGTTCTTC	CASSPPVGRNEQFF
.	15	TRBV7-9	TRBJ2-5	.	TGTGCCAGCAGCTCCCTCTTCGGTAGCTTGGGGACCCAGTACTTC	CASSSLFGSLGTQYF
.	12	TRBV5-4	TRBJ2-7	.	TGTGCCAGCAGCTCCTCCTCCTACGAGCAGTACTTC	CASSSSSYEQYF
.	18	TRBV10-2	TRBJ1-2	.	TGCGCCAGCAGTGAGACGAGGGCAGACAGGCAGGATAACTATGGCTACACCTTC	CASSETRADRQDNYGYTF
.	14	TRBV5-4	TRBJ2-5	TRBD1	TGTGCCAGCAGCATAGGGACAGGGCAAGAGACCCAGTACTTC	CASSIGTGQETQYF
.	16	TRBV7-6	TRBJ2-7	TRBD2	TGTGCCAGCAGCTCGGGACTAGCGGGACCCCTCTACGAGCAGTACTTC	CASSSGLAGPLYEQYF
.	16	TRBV6-5	TRBJ2-1	TRBD2	TGTGCCAGCAGTTCCACTAGCGGGAGCTCCTACAATGAGCAGTTCTTC	CASSSTSGSSYNEQFF